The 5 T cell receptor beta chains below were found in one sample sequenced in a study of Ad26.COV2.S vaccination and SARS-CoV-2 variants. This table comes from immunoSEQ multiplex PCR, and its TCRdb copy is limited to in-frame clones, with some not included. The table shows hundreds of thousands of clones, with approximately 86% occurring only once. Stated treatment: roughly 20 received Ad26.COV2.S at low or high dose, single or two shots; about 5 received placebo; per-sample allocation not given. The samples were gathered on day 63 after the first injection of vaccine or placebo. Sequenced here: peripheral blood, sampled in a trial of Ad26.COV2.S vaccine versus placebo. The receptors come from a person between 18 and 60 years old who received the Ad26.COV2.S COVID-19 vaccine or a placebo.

CDR3 in DNA: TGCGCCAGCAGCCAAGAGGACAGGACCGCAACTAATGAAAAACTGTTTTTT. Amino acid sequence: CASSQEDRTATNEKLFF. The chain has TRBV4-1 and TRBJ1-4, with 7 bases that match TRBD1. J gave up 0 bases and V 0 bases, and 4 bases lay outside the gene matches. CDR3 length equals 17 residues. The germline V gene encodes CDR1 MGHRA and CDR2 YSYEKL.

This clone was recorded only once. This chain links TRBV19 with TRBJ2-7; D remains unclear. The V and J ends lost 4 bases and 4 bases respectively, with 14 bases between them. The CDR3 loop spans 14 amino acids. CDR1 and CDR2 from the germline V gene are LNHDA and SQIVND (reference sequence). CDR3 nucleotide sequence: TGTGCCAGTAGTAAGGCAGGCTCCCCTTACGAGCAGTACTTC. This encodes CASSKAGSPYEQYF.

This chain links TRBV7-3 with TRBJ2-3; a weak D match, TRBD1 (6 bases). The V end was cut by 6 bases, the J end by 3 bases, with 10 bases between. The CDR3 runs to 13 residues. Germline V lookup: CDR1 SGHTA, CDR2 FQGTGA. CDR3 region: CASRQGGTDTQYF. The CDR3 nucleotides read TGTGCCAGCAGACAGGGTGGGACAGATACGCAGTATTTT.

CDR3 loop: CASSQGPLQPQHF. Written as DNA, the CDR3 is TGCGCCAGCAGCCAGGGACCCCTTCAGCCCCAGCATTTT. The chain uses TRBV5-1 and TRBJ1-5; TRBD1 might be the D (5 bases). Trimming stripped 4 bases from V and 6 bases from J, with 11 bases between. Germline-derived CDR1 and CDR2 are SGHRS and YFSETQ. This CDR3 is 13 amino acids long.

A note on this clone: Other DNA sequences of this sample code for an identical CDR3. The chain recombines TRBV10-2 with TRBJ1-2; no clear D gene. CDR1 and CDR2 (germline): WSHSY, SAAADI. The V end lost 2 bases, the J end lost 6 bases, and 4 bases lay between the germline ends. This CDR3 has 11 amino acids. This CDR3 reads CASSEGDGYTF. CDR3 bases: TGCGCCAGCAGTGAGGGGGATGGCTACACCTTC.